The following is a TCR beta chain sequence with its context. Deletions cut 3 bases from V and 0 bases from J, with 7 bases between. CDR1 MRHNA and CDR2 SNTAGT come from the germline V gene. The CDR3 runs 14 residues. Libraries were prepared by immunoSEQ multiplex PCR; TCRdb keeps only in-frame clonotypes and omits some of them. This sample has around 200,000 clones, with 85% found just once. This sample was included in a study of blood T cell repertoires in COVID-19. This sequence joins TRBV6-4 and TRBJ2-3; D remains ambiguous. The specimen was PBMCs or T cells enriched from blood (not recorded which). The TCR comes from a man aged 35 to 55 who had recovered from COVID-19. The CDR3 here is CASSDDGSTDTQYF. CDR3 DNA sequence: TGTGCCAGCAGTGATGACGGGAGCACAGATACGCAGTATTTT.